The entry below describes one T cell receptor beta chain. It has no known antigen specificity. Base-call qualities are not available, and no considerably larger clone is one nucleotide away. This entry is derived from a study of cytomegalovirus exposure and HLA in healthy donors (dated by TCRdb to about 2017). About the investigation overall: The roughly 670 repertoires of the first cohort and the 120 validation repertoires were produced on the same platform, according to a later analysis. To predict cytomegalovirus infection status, the study brought together high-throughput TCR immunosequencing, statistical association of individual TCRs with disease status, and machine learning. Besides the first cohort of 550 to 750 subjects, a separate validation cohort made up of 120 different subjects was used. The aim of the study was to test whether cataloging public T cell receptors could identify signatures of past pathogen exposure.

The CDR1 and CDR2 encoded by the germline V gene (reference sequence) are GTSNPN and SVGIG. V was cut back by 5 bases and J by 6 bases, leaving a gap of 12 bases between them. From its cysteine to its phenylalanine, the CDR3 spans 12 amino acids. Only CDR3 DNA remains: 36 bases, in frame from the first base. Here is what the overall study found, with its caveats: A total of 150 to 200 TCR beta chains were listed by the study as associated with cytomegalovirus. A later analysis found that TCRs clustered in the first cohort also tended to co-occur in the 95 to 150 validation repertoires, with more than 90% of cluster scores above 0. Most TCR sequences were observed very rarely across donors, whereas some public TCRs were present in many individuals. The classifier was reported to diagnose cytomegalovirus status with high specificity and sensitivity in both the original and validation cohorts. A later analysis had no HLA typing for the validation cohort, so co-occurrence there was scored across all 110 or so repertoires. A few of the identified cytomegalovirus-associated TCR beta chains were confirmed in vitro to be specific for cytomegalovirus antigens. The authors suggested that the approach could potentially be extended to other disease states and immunological phenotypes.

Library preparation used the immunoSEQ multiplex PCR assay. The original methods were these. A statistical classification framework was developed to diagnose cytomegalovirus status using the catalog of TCR beta chain sequences. What TCRdb holds here is the immuneACCESS table cut down to in-frame rearrangements. Part of the clones is not present; checked against another copy, under half of the missing clones reflect an unresolved V gene, and the others are unexplained. V and J calls and clone size are as listed in that table; D and trimming were resolved from the DNA. In all, the sample holds roughly 300,000 clones, and 88% of those were seen once. Clones ranked in the top ten supply approximately 0.9% of the sample. Donors formed part of the validation cohort, which comprised over a hundred subjects and was distinct from the first cohort of 690 or so subjects.

The sequenced sample was PBMCs. The clonotype comes from a young woman in good health and CMV-seronegative. The V and J genes are TRBV30 and TRBJ2-3, with the D gene call left open. The CDR3 here reads CAWGPSLDTQYF. The nucleotide sequence is TGTGCCTGGGGTCCTAGTTTGGATACGCAGTATTTT. The reference TRBV30 and TRBJ2-3 proteins fill in what lies around the CDR3, so the full variable domain reads SQTIHQWPATLVQPVGSPLSLECTVEGTSNPNLYWYRQAAGRGLQLLFYSVGIGQISSEVPQNLSASRPQDRQFILSSKKLLLSDSGFYLCAWGPSLDTQYFGPGTRLTVL.